This T cell receptor (beta chain) is drawn from a study of Graves' ophthalmopathy and Graves' hyperthyroidism. The length of the CDR3 is 12 residues. V shed 6 bases and J shed 6 bases, with 9 bases lying between them. CDR1 and CDR2 from the germline V gene are MGHDK and SYGVNS. Uncontrolled infections, other autoimmune diseases, pregnancy or lactation barred patients from enrollment. Amplification from RNA transcripts yielded the TCR beta CDR3 regions. RT-PCR with HTBI primers came first, then second-round multiplex PCR. TCRdb fed the multiplex PCR reads into MiXCR, producing one record per CDR3 protein. The sample includes over a million distinct CDR3 sequences, 35% to 40% of them seen just once.

This receptor was obtained from an adult man with Graves' hyperthyroidism. The specimen was peripheral blood or thyroid tissue (not recorded which). V is TRBV25-1 and J is TRBJ2-1; D unclear. The DNA for the CDR3 is TGTGCCAGCAGCTTAGACACCAATGAGCAGTTCTTC. Translated: CASSLDTNEQFF.